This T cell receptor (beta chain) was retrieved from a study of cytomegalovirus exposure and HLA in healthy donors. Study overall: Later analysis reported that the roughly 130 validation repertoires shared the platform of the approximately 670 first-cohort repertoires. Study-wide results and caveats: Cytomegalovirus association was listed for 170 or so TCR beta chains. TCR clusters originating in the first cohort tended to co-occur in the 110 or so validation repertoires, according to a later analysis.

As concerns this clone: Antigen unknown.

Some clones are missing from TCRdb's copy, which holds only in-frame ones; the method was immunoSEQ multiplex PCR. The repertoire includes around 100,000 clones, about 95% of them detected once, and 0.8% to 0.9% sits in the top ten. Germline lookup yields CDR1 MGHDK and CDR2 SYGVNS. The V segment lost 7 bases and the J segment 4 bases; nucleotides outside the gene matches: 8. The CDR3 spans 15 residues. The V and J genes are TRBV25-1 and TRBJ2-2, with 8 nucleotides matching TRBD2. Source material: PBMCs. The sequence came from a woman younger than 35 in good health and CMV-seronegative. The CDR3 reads CASTLGGGGTGELFF. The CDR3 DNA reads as TGTGCCAGCACTCTCGGGGGGGGCGGCACCGGGGAGCTGTTTTTT.